This is a list of T cell receptor beta chains from one sample in a study of T cell repertoires in cytomegalovirus infection. Antigen specificity for these receptors is unknown. TCRdb recomputed calls from the reads with MiXCR, one row per CDR3 protein. Of about 570,000 distinct CDR3 sequences in the sample, just under 40% were seen once. The specimen comprised cultured PBMCs, sampled from culture after CMV antigen stimulation. These receptors all come from a human donor in good health (CMV status not recorded). Some clones in this sample may be carry-over from other donors' samples. The CDR3 runs from the conserved cysteine through the conserved F or W. A D gene is named only where the DNA matches it firmly.

TRBV7-2	TRBJ2-1	NA	CASSLELGSYNEQFF
TRBV7-2	TRBJ1-3	NA	CASSLGAGPGNTIYF
TRBV7-2	TRBJ1-6	NA	CASSPRWDSPLHF
TRBV12-3/TRBV12-4	TRBJ1-6	TRBD1	CASSLGGQGVRSPLHF
TRBV19	TRBJ2-1	TRBD2	CAISGGARGEQFF
TRBV6-5	TRBJ2-3	NA	CASSYSKGSRSTDTQYF
TRBV28	TRBJ1-2	NA	CASSPRGGSIYGYTF
TRBV7-7	TRBJ2-5	NA	CASTPTPGYGGETQYF
TRBV27	TRBJ1-1	NA	CASRKPQRHDHQAFF
TRBV7-2	TRBJ1-2	NA	CASSPMTGLNYGYTF
TRBV27	TRBJ1-2	NA	CATAPGNLFYGYTF
TRBV19	TRBJ1-2	NA	CASTPNYYGYTF
TRBV7-8	TRBJ2-5	TRBD1	CASRVGGSKTQYF
TRBV6-1	TRBJ1-6	NA	CASSSQAYNSPLHF
TRBV4-2	TRBJ2-3	NA	CASSQGVGSTDTQYF
TRBV2	TRBJ1-6	NA	CASRPQGNSPLHF
TRBV7-2	TRBJ1-1	NA	CASSLMFEAFF
TRBV7-2	TRBJ2-7	NA	CASSYQVREQYF
TRBV5-6	TRBJ2-3	NA	CASSLFQETTDTQYF
TRBV7-8	TRBJ1-2	NA	CASSFRPDRPYYGYTF
TRBV6-8	TRBJ1-3	NA	CASSPIRGLSGNTIYF
TRBV11-2	TRBJ2-3	NA	CASSLVGHITDTQYF
TRBV6-2/TRBV6-3	TRBJ2-4	NA	CASRSIRAKNIQYF
TRBV12-3/TRBV12-4	TRBJ2-7	TRBD1	CASSLQGEEQYF
TRBV10-3	TRBJ1-3	NA	CAIGDYSGNTIYF
TRBV7-9	TRBJ1-4	TRBD1	CASSLLGQINEKLFF
TRBV7-9	TRBJ2-2	NA	CASSLSTYGELFF
TRBV12-3/TRBV12-4	TRBJ1-2	TRBD1	CASSPSVTGGWGYTF
TRBV18	TRBJ1-1	TRBD1	CASSPAGGLEAFF
TRBV4-2	TRBJ2-7	NA	CASSQPSGAYEQYF
TRBV6-5	TRBJ2-7	TRBD2	CASSGRLAASYEQYF
TRBV7-6	TRBJ1-4	NA	CASSITIPGHANEKLFF
TRBV12-3/TRBV12-4	TRBJ2-3	NA	CASSRTGSGTDTQYF
TRBV7-2	TRBJ1-5	NA	CASSPVAMSQPQHF
TRBV4-2	TRBJ2-3	NA	CASSQTHGADTQYF
TRBV11-2	TRBJ2-3	TRBD2	CASSLLGAGGSTDTQYF
TRBV20-1	TRBJ1-4	NA	CSAPLRNEKLFF
TRBV7-2	TRBJ2-1	TRBD1	CASSYRTGSHNEQFF
TRBV24-1	TRBJ2-1	TRBD2	CATSDPTSAGPLQQFF
TRBV7-6	TRBJ1-1	TRBD1	CASSESGTGGTEAFF